Below, 18 T cell receptor beta chains from the same sample are listed, as sequenced in a study of esophageal squamous cell carcinoma under preoperative chemotherapy. TCRdb analysed the PCR reads with MiXCR anew, one entry per CDR3 protein. The top ten hold nearly 55% of the sample, which has about 15,000 distinct CDR3 sequences, roughly 66% seen once. Time point described: before preoperative PTX-NDP chemotherapy. The sample was gathered from a patient given preoperative chemotherapy. The source of these receptors is a human donor with esophageal squamous cell carcinoma. The donor label of this sample is uncertain.

This clonotype was found many times. The gene calls are TRBV6-1 and TRBJ2-1; 12 nucleotides agree with TRBD2. V lost 2 bases and J lost 4; bases outside the gene matches: 6. The germline V gene has CDR1 MNHNS and CDR2 SASEGT. There are 17 residues in the CDR3. This CDR3 reads CASSEIPSGGAYNEQFF. The CDR3 DNA follows: TGTGCCAGCAGTGAAATTCCTAGCGGGGGGGCTTACAATGAGCAGTTCTTC.

For the CDR3, the DNA is TGTGCCAGCAGTGGGAGAGAGGGGGGGCCGTCGCCCTACAGTGAGCTGTTTTTT. This translates into CASSGREGGPSPYSELFF. The chain uses TRBV6-1 and TRBJ2-2; D possibly corresponds to TRBD2 (7 bases). V was cut by 4 bases and J by 11 bases, with 29 bases left in between. Germline-derived CDR1 and CDR2 are MNHNS and SASEGT. The CDR3 contains 18 residues.

The rearrangement uses TRBV6-8 and TRBJ2-3; 8 bases match TRBD2. The end of the DNA aligns better with TRBJ2-7, so the J call may be wrong. The CDR3 is 16 amino acids. The V gene's germline CDR1 is MNHGY and CDR2 SAAAGT. The CDR3 sequence: CACGGNEGGDAETQYF. CDR3 nucleotide sequence: TGTGCTTGCGGGGGGAACGAGGGGGGCGACGCAGAGACGCAGTACTTC.

The V and J genes are TRBV6-1 and TRBJ2-1; D call uncertain. The V gene's germline CDR1 is MNHNS and CDR2 SASEGT. With 5 bases removed from V and 9 bases from J, the gap between germline ends came to 11 bases. The CDR3 spans 12 residues. The CDR3 protein is CASSRFAGEQFF. In DNA, the CDR3 is TGTGCCAGCAGTCGGTTCGCTGGTGAGCAGTTCTTC.

The V and J genes are TRBV6-5 and TRBJ2-3; 8 bases match TRBD1. Looked up from germline, CDR1 is MNHEY and CDR2 is SVGAGI. The V gene end was trimmed by 2 bases and the J gene end by 14 bases; junction bases not matched to a gene: 9. This CDR3 is 13 amino acids long. CDR3 sequence reads: CASSYHGTGWVYF. The CDR3 DNA reads as TGTGCCAGCAGTTACCACGGGACAGGATGGGTGTATTTT.

The chain recombines TRBV6-2 or TRBV6-3 with TRBJ2-3, with D possibly called TRBD1 or TRBD2 (5 bases each). The J call is in doubt because the DNA end fits TRBJ2-7 better. From germline, CDR1 is MNHEY and CDR2 SVGEGT. The CDR3 runs to 13 residues. The CDR3 sequence: CASGDRETDTQYF. The CDR3 coding sequence is TGTGCCAGCGGGGACCGGGAAACAGATACGCAGTACTTC.

Relative to its sample, this clonotype is medium-sized (0.01 to 0.1%). A much bigger clone sits one base away, suggesting this may be a read error. The chain recombines TRBV6-1 with TRBJ2-1; D possibly corresponds to TRBD1 (6 bases). The end of the DNA aligns better with TRBJ2-7, so the J call may be wrong. CDR1 is MNHNS, CDR2 SASEGT, per germline. This CDR3 has 16 residues. The CDR3 is CASSLVQGRAYNEQYF. CDR3 nucleotides: TGTGCCAGCAGCCTTGTACAGGGTAGGGCCTACAATGAGCAGTACTTC.

In the case of this clonotype: An end of the junction differs from the germline gene, which may be a read error. The rearrangement links TRBV10-3 to TRBJ2-3; 7 bases match TRBD1. Germline V lookup: CDR1 ENHRY, CDR2 SYGVKD. The CDR3 has 14 amino acids. CDR3 in DNA: TGTGCGGGGAGTGGCGGGCTGGGGACAGAGACGCAGTATTTT. Protein: CAGSGGLGTETQYF.

The chain recombines TRBV6-5 with TRBJ2-3; no definite D call. The CDR3 spans 19 residues. Germline CDR1 MNHEY, CDR2 SVGAGI. V was cut by 0 bases and J by 2 bases, with 21 bases left in between. CDR3 amino acids: CASSYSGLSGLAATDTQYF. CDR3 sequence (DNA): TGTGCCAGCAGTTACTCAGGCCTGTCTGGGCTGGCGGCCACAGATACGCAGTATTTT.

A remark on this clonotype: Germline and junction disagree at one end, which may indicate a read error. The V and J genes are TRBV7-2 and TRBJ2-1; weak D call: TRBD2 (6 bases). The CDR3 covers 15 residues. Germline CDR1 SGHTA, CDR2 FQGNSA. Here the CDR3 reads CASSLDCGAYKEQFF. CDR3 nucleotide sequence: TGTGCCAGCAGCTTAGATTGCGGGGCCTACAAGGAGCAGTTCTTC.

This clonotype occurred a few times. V and J are TRBV6-1 and TRBJ2-3; the match to TRBD2 covers 8 bases. V was pared by 7 bases and J by 2 bases, with 5 bases of the junction left unmatched. In germline, CDR1 is MNHNS, CDR2 SASEGT. The CDR3 extends over 14 amino acids. The CDR3 region has the DNA TGTGCCAGCAAACTAGCGGAGGCCACAGATACGCAGTATTTT. This codes for CASKLAEATDTQYF.

Comment on this clonotype: One end of the junction does not line up with germline, which may come from a read error. CDR3 loop: CVSGGPGGRDQEIQYF. DNA for the CDR3: TGTGTCAGCGGGGGGCCCGGAGGCCGTGACCAAGAGATCCAGTACTTC. This rearrangement joins TRBV6-1 to TRBJ2-4, with 9 bases aligning to TRBD2. In germline, CDR1 is MNHNS, CDR2 SASEGT. The CDR3 is 16 amino acids.

In this sample, this clonotype turned up many times. The chain combines TRBV6-2 or TRBV6-3 with TRBJ2-1; 9 nucleotides match TRBD2. The length of the CDR3 is 17 residues. Trimming took 0 bases from V and 4 from J; bases not matched to a gene: 7. Germline V gene lookup returns CDR1 MNHEY and CDR2 SVGEGT. CDR3 nucleotide sequence: TGTGCCAGCAGTTACTCCCCTACTAGCGGGTTGTACAATGAGCAGTTCTTC. Its protein is CASSYSPTSGLYNEQFF.

CDR3 loop: CASTINGQGYNEQFF. The DNA for the CDR3 is TGTGCCAGCACCATAAACGGGCAGGGATACAATGAGCAGTTCTTC. The chain recombines TRBV6-1 with TRBJ2-1; TRBD1 is a possible D gene (5 bases). The V end lost 7 bases, the J end lost 4 bases, and 17 bases lay between the germline ends. The CDR3 is 15 residues long. The V gene's germline CDR1 is MNHNS and CDR2 SASEGT.

This clonotype was detected many times. The V gene is TRBV7-2, the J gene TRBJ2-1, with no clear D. Germline V CDR1 and CDR2: SGHTA, FQGNSA. The CDR3 length is 16 residues. V was shortened by 2 bases and J by 1 base, with 12 bases between the two germline ends. The DNA of the CDR3 is TGTGCCAGCAGCTTATTTCGGACGAGGTCCTACAATGAGCAGTTCTTC. Translation: CASSLFRTRSYNEQFF.

As regards this clonotype: A read error may be the cause here, since a much bigger clone is one base away. The V call is TRBV7-8, the J call TRBJ2-5; D tentatively reads TRBD1 or TRBD2 (5 bases each). Trimming shortened V by 1 base and J by 11 bases, and 26 bases separated the two germline ends. The CDR3 extends over 17 amino acids. The germline V gene encodes CDR1 SGHVS and CDR2 FQNEAQ. CDR3 protein: CASSLGYGTPEDNEQYF. The CDR3 DNA sequence: TGTGCCAGCAGCTTAGGGTATGGGACGCCAGAGGACAATGAGCAGTACTTC.

The chain has TRBV6-1 and TRBJ2-5; D might be TRBD2 (6 bases). V shed 2 bases and J shed 2 bases, with 15 bases lying between them. The CDR3 totals 16 residues. Germline V CDR1 and CDR2: MNHNS, SASEGT. CDR3 region: CASSELGGRGQETQYF. The CDR3 bases are TGTGCCAGCAGTGAACTCGGGGGTAGAGGGCAAGAGACCCAGTACTTC.

In its sample, this clonotype was seen a few times. V gene TRBV7-2 combines with J gene TRBJ2-2; TRBD2 agrees at 10 bases. Germline V CDR1 and CDR2: SGHTA, FQGNSA. The CDR3 is 15 amino acids. Trimming removed 2 bases from V and 5 bases from J; junction bases left unmatched: 2. The CDR3 spells CASSLTAGGTGELFF. Written as DNA, the CDR3 is TGTGCCAGCAGCTTAACAGCGGGAGGGACCGGGGAGCTGTTTTTT.